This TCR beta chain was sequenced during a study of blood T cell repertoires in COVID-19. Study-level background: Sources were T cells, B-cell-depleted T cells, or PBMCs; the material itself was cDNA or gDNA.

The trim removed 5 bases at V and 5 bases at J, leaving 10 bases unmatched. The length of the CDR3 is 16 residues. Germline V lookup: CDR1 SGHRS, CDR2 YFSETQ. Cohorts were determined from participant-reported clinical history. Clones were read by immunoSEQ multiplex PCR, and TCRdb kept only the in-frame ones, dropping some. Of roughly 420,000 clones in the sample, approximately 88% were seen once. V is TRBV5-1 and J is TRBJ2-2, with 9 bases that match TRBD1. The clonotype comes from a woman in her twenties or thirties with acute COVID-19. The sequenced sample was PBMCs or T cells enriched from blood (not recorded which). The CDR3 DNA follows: TGCGCCAGCAGAATCCTACAGGGGGCGCGGACCGGGGAGCTGTTTTTT. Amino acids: CASRILQGARTGELFF.